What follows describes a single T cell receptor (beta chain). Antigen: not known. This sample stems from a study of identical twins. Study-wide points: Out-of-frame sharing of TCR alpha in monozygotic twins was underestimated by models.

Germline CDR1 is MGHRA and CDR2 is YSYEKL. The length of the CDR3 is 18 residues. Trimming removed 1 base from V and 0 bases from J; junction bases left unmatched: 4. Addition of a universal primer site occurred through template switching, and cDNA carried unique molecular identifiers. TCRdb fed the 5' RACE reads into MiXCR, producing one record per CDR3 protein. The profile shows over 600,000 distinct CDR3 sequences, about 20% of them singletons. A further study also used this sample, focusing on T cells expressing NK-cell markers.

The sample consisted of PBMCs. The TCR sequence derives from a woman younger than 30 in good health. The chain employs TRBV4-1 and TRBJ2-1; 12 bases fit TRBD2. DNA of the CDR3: TGCGCCAGCAGCCAAGCCGGACTAGCGGGAAGCTCCTACAATGAGCAGTTCTTC. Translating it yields CASSQAGLAGSSYNEQFF.